Listed below are T cell receptor beta chains from one sample, sequenced in a study of cytomegalovirus exposure and HLA in healthy donors. TCRdb keeps only in-frame clones here, not all; method: immunoSEQ multiplex PCR. In the table there are about 180,000 clones, 77% of which are singletons. The specimen was PBMCs. These receptors came from a man between 18 and 35 years old in good health and CMV-seronegative. The CDR3 runs from the conserved cysteine through the conserved F or W. The order of the fields is clone size, J gene, D gene, V gene, CDR3 protein, CDR3 DNA. D genes are given only for firm matches. The size entry is marked missing in some rows and otherwise reads once, few, many or a size class.

size: -
J: TRBJ2-5
D: -
V: TRBV11-2
CDR3: CASRVFGRRQETQYF
DNA: TGTGCCAGCAGGGTTTTTGGCCGTCGCCAAGAGACCCAGTACTTC

size: -
J: TRBJ2-7
D: -
V: TRBV6-6
CDR3: CASSYSAYEQYF
DNA: TGTGCCAGCAGTTACTCCGCCTACGAGCAGTACTTC

size: -
J: TRBJ1-6
D: -
V: TRBV7-3
CDR3: CASSGSSYNSPLHF
DNA: TGTGCCAGCAGCGGGAGCTCCTATAATTCACCCCTCCACTTT

size: once
J: TRBJ1-2
D: -
V: TRBV4-3
CDR3: CASSQAWARPYGYTF
DNA: TGCGCCAGCAGCCAAGCTTGGGCCAGGCCCTATGGCTACACCTTC

size: -
J: TRBJ2-7
D: TRBD2
V: TRBV13
CDR3: CASSLGLSSGDYEQYF
DNA: TGTGCCAGCAGCTTAGGCCTGTCTAGCGGAGACTACGAGCAGTACTTC

size: few
J: TRBJ2-7
D: -
V: TRBV7-8
CDR3: CASSYRDFGYEQYF
DNA: TGTGCCAGCAGTTACCGGGACTTTGGCTACGAGCAGTACTTC

size: -
J: TRBJ2-1
D: -
V: TRBV27
CDR3: CASSFGGDEQFF
DNA: TGTGCCAGCAGTTTTGGAGGCGATGAGCAGTTCTTC

size: -
J: TRBJ1-2
D: -
V: TRBV6-6
CDR3: CASSSDSNYGYTF
DNA: TGTGCCAGCAGTTCCGACAGTAACTATGGCTACACCTTC

size: -
J: TRBJ2-7
D: -
V: TRBV5-1
CDR3: CASSPRGFPYEQYF
DNA: TGCGCCAGCAGCCCACGGGGGTTCCCCTACGAGCAGTACTTC

size: -
J: TRBJ2-5
D: -
V: TRBV7-9
CDR3: CASSLVGVQTQYF
DNA: TGTGCCAGCAGCTTAGTCGGGGTTCAGACCCAGTACTTC

size: -
J: TRBJ2-5
D: -
V: TRBV30
CDR3: CAWSVWGGAEETQYF
DNA: TGTGCCTGGAGTGTATGGGGGGGGGCTGAAGAGACCCAGTACTTC

size: -
J: TRBJ2-1
D: TRBD2
V: TRBV7-9
CDR3: CSSSLAGLAEGHTYNEQFF
DNA: TGTTCCAGCAGCTTAGCTGGACTAGCGGAAGGTCATACGTACAATGAGCAGTTCTTC

size: -
J: TRBJ1-2
D: -
V: TRBV27
CDR3: CASSSGTTCGYTF
DNA: TGTGCCAGCAGTTCCGGGACAACTTGCGGCTACACCTTC

size: -
J: TRBJ2-7
D: -
V: TRBV4-3
CDR3: CASSQFRTSPYEQYF
DNA: TGCGCCAGCAGCCAATTTCGAACTAGTCCGTACGAGCAGTACTTC

size: -
J: TRBJ2-3
D: -
V: TRBV4-3
CDR3: CASSQAPVDGGQYF
DNA: TGCGCCAGCAGCCAAGCCCCCGTCGACGGAGGGCAGTATTTT

size: few
J: TRBJ1-1
D: -
V: TRBV7-9
CDR3: CASSLYGTEAFF
DNA: TGTGCCAGCAGCTTGTACGGCACTGAAGCTTTCTTT

size: few
J: TRBJ2-7
D: TRBD1
V: TRBV18
CDR3: CASSSRTGTFYEQYF
DNA: TGTGCCAGCTCATCAAGGACAGGGACCTTCTACGAGCAGTACTTC

size: -
J: TRBJ2-2
D: -
V: TRBV27
CDR3: CASSLYRAPTGELFF
DNA: TGTGCCAGCAGTTTATACAGGGCACCGACCGGGGAGCTGTTTTTT

size: -
J: TRBJ1-4
D: -
V: TRBV6-5
CDR3: CASRGATGEKLFF
DNA: TGTGCCAGCAGGGGGGCGACGGGTGAAAAACTGTTTTTT

size: -
J: TRBJ2-7
D: TRBD1
V: TRBV6-1
CDR3: CASGPWDRSSYEQYF
DNA: TGTGCCAGCGGCCCTTGGGACAGGAGCTCCTACGAGCAGTACTTC

size: once
J: TRBJ1-4
D: TRBD1
V: TRBV9
CDR3: CASSASRDRSGSNEKLFF
DNA: TGTGCCAGCAGCGCATCCCGGGACAGGTCAGGAAGCAATGAAAAACTGTTTTTT

size: -
J: TRBJ2-1
D: -
V: TRBV27
CDR3: CASSSSLAEQFF
DNA: TGTGCCAGCAGTTCTAGTTTGGCTGAGCAGTTCTTC

size: -
J: TRBJ2-7
D: TRBD2
V: TRBV13
CDR3: CASSLGTSGSPLEQYF
DNA: TGTGCCAGCAGCTTAGGGACTAGCGGGAGTCCCCTCGAGCAGTACTTC

size: -
J: TRBJ1-1
D: TRBD1
V: TRBV2
CDR3: CASSVLSQGQGLAFF
DNA: TGTGCCAGCAGTGTGTTGTCTCAGGGACAGGGGCTAGCTTTCTTT

size: once
J: TRBJ1-2
D: -
V: TRBV7-2
CDR3: CASSLVSGVYWYGYTF
DNA: TGTGCCAGCAGCTTAGTGTCAGGGGTTTATTGGTATGGCTACACCTTC

size: -
J: TRBJ2-1
D: TRBD2
V: TRBV5-4
CDR3: CASSLLIFRGTRFDNEQFF
DNA: TGTGCCAGCAGCTTGTTAATATTTCGGGGGACTAGATTTGACAATGAGCAGTTCTTC

size: -
J: TRBJ1-1
D: TRBD1
V: TRBV5-4
CDR3: CASSGLSGQGKENTEAFF
DNA: TGTGCCAGCAGCGGCCTCTCGGGACAGGGAAAGGAGAACACTGAAGCTTTCTTT

size: few
J: TRBJ1-1
D: -
V: TRBV6-1
CDR3: CASHRERNTEAFF
DNA: TGTGCCAGCCACCGGGAGCGGAACACTGAAGCTTTCTTT

size: few
J: TRBJ1-4
D: TRBD1
V: TRBV6-5
CDR3: CASRSSGTGNEKLFF
DNA: TGTGCCAGCAGATCCTCCGGGACAGGGAACGAAAAACTGTTTTTT

size: -
J: TRBJ1-5
D: -
V: TRBV4-2
CDR3: CASSQDRRPGGGQPQHF
DNA: TGTGCCAGCAGCCAAGATCGCCGCCCGGGAGGCGGACAGCCCCAGCATTTT

size: few
J: TRBJ2-3
D: TRBD2
V: TRBV6-4
CDR3: CASSDAGGTDTQYF
DNA: TGTGCCAGCAGTGACGCGGGAGGCACAGATACGCAGTATTTT

size: -
J: TRBJ1-5
D: -
V: TRBV30
CDR3: CAWSVQADLNQPQHF
DNA: TGTGCCTGGAGTGTACAGGCAGACCTCAATCAGCCCCAGCATTTT

size: -
J: TRBJ2-1
D: TRBD2
V: TRBV5-1
CDR3: CASSLPRVVLAGRDEQFF
DNA: TGCGCCAGCAGCCTCCCTAGGGTCGTTTTAGCGGGTAGAGATGAGCAGTTCTTC

size: -
J: TRBJ2-2
D: -
V: TRBV19
CDR3: CASAGVPGELFF
DNA: TGTGCCAGTGCAGGGGTGCCCGGGGAGCTGTTTTTT

size: -
J: TRBJ2-1
D: TRBD1
V: TRBV4-1
CDR3: CASSHKDRANEQFF
DNA: TGCGCCAGCAGCCACAAGGACAGGGCAAATGAGCAGTTCTTC

size: few
J: TRBJ2-7
D: -
V: TRBV5-1
CDR3: CASSFRENYEQYF
DNA: TGCGCCAGCAGCTTCAGGGAAAACTACGAGCAGTACTTC

size: few
J: TRBJ2-1
D: TRBD2
V: TRBV27
CDR3: CASTKGTSGSNEQFF
DNA: TGTGCCAGCACTAAAGGGACTAGCGGGAGCAATGAGCAGTTCTTC

size: few
J: TRBJ1-1
D: -
V: TRBV19
CDR3: CASSIDFFPMNTEAFF
DNA: TGTGCCAGTAGTATAGACTTTTTTCCTATGAACACTGAAGCTTTCTTT

size: few
J: TRBJ1-5
D: TRBD1
V: TRBV6-1
CDR3: CAISPGQGFNQPQHF
DNA: TGTGCCATTTCCCCGGGACAGGGCTTCAATCAGCCCCAGCATTTT

size: -
J: TRBJ2-1
D: TRBD1
V: TRBV11-3
CDR3: CASGTGTYNEQFF
DNA: TGTGCCAGCGGGACAGGGACCTACAATGAGCAGTTCTTC

size: -
J: TRBJ1-3
D: -
V: TRBV6-1
CDR3: CASSATRQKGNTIYF
DNA: TGTGCCAGCAGTGCGACCCGACAAAAAGGAAACACCATATATTTT

size: -
J: TRBJ1-5
D: -
V: TRBV2
CDR3: CASSEAPRPYSNQPQHF
DNA: TGTGCCAGCAGTGAAGCCCCCCGCCCCTATAGCAATCAGCCCCAGCATTTT

size: -
J: TRBJ2-1
D: -
V: TRBV6-5
CDR3: CASSYRSSRLNEQFF
DNA: TGTGCCAGCAGTTACCGGTCCAGCCGACTCAATGAGCAGTTCTTC

size: -
J: TRBJ1-5
D: -
V: TRBV30
CDR3: CAWSGQVDQPQHF
DNA: TGTGCCTGGAGTGGGCAGGTTGATCAGCCCCAGCATTTT

size: -
J: TRBJ1-2
D: TRBD1
V: TRBV15
CDR3: CATSKDRVANYGYTF
DNA: TGTGCCACCAGCAAAGACAGGGTGGCTAACTATGGCTACACCTTC

size: -
J: TRBJ2-7
D: TRBD2
V: TRBV4-3
CDR3: CASSQGTSVSYEQYF
DNA: TGCGCCAGCAGCCAAGGGACTAGCGTCTCCTACGAGCAGTACTTC

size: -
J: TRBJ2-7
D: -
V: TRBV4-2
CDR3: CASSQVAGIVYEQYF
DNA: TGTGCCAGCAGCCAAGTGGCAGGGATTGTTTACGAGCAGTACTTC

size: -
J: TRBJ2-6
D: -
V: TRBV6-5
CDR3: CASSYTVLGANVLTF
DNA: TGTGCCAGCAGTTATACAGTCTTAGGGGCCAACGTCCTGACTTTC

size: once
J: TRBJ2-7
D: TRBD2
V: TRBV6-6
CDR3: CASRGSGGHGYEQYF
DNA: TGTGCCAGCAGGGGTTCGGGGGGGCATGGGTACGAGCAGTACTTC

size: -
J: TRBJ1-2
D: -
V: TRBV27
CDR3: CASSLRAGGYTF
DNA: TGTGCCAGCAGTTTACGCGCAGGTGGCTACACCTTC

size: -
J: TRBJ2-7
D: -
V: TRBV12-5
CDR3: CASGMGGYEQYF
DNA: TGTGCTAGTGGGATGGGAGGCTACGAGCAGTACTTC

size: -
J: TRBJ2-2
D: -
V: TRBV4-3
CDR3: CASSRLGGQIPPGELFF
DNA: TGCGCCAGCAGCCGCCTGGGCGGACAAATCCCGCCCGGGGAGCTGTTTTTT

size: -
J: TRBJ1-4
D: -
V: TRBV5-1
CDR3: CASSPGQIDSEKLFF
DNA: TGCGCCAGCAGCCCAGGACAGATCGATTCTGAAAAACTGTTTTTT

size: -
J: TRBJ2-1
D: -
V: TRBV5-1
CDR3: CASNSGYNEQFF
DNA: TGCGCCAGCAATTCAGGGTACAATGAGCAGTTCTTC

size: -
J: TRBJ2-7
D: TRBD1
V: TRBV6-5
CDR3: CASSYVRGREQYF
DNA: TGTGCCAGCAGTTACGTCAGGGGGCGGGAGCAGTACTTC